This is a list of T cell receptor beta chains from one sample in a study of blood T cells in healthy people across ages. Via MiXCR, TCRdb re-called the 5' RACE reads, giving one row per CDR3 protein. The sample yields 650,000 to 1,000,000 distinct CDR3 sequences, 35% to 40% seen once. Source material: blood. The receptors were gathered from a man younger than 30 in good health. CDR3s include the opening cysteine and the closing phenylalanine or tryptophan. A D gene is named only where the DNA matches it firmly. Size tells how often a clone was seen (once, few, many) or the class of an expanded clone, and some rows leave it out.

D gene	V gene	J gene	clone size	CDR3 protein	CDR3 DNA
NA	TRBV12-3/TRBV12-4	TRBJ2-1	NA	CTSSLDRGSYNEQFF	TGTACCAGCAGTTTAGACAGAGGCTCCTACAATGAGCAGTTCTTC
TRBD1	TRBV25-1	TRBJ1-5	few	CASSEWDRGTQHF	TGTGCCAGCAGTGAATGGGACAGGGGAACCCAGCATTTT
TRBD1	TRBV12-3/TRBV12-4	TRBJ2-1	few	CASNRKGAGNEQFF	TGTGCCAGCAATCGAAAGGGGGCTGGCAATGAGCAGTTCTTC
NA	TRBV29-1	TRBJ1-1	NA	CSVEHYQGSNTEAFF	TGCAGCGTTGAACACTACCAGGGCTCGAACACTGAAGCTTTCTTT
NA	TRBV24-1	TRBJ2-7	NA	CATSDLGGEVPYEQYF	TGTGCCACCAGTGATTTGGGAGGGGAGGTTCCCTACGAGCAGTACTTC
NA	TRBV12-3/TRBV12-4	TRBJ2-2	few	CASSLGAIGPGELFF	TGTGCCAGCAGCCTCGGGGCGATTGGACCCGGGGAGCTGTTTTTT
TRBD1	TRBV15	TRBJ1-4	NA	CATSSLGQGAEKLFF	TGTGCCACCAGCAGCCTTGGACAGGGGGCTGAAAAACTGTTTTTT
NA	TRBV5-1	TRBJ1-2	NA	CASSSRAVGPNYGYTF	TGCGCCAGCAGCTCCCGTGCTGTGGGGCCTAACTATGGCTACACCTTC
TRBD1	TRBV5-1	TRBJ2-2	NA	CASSSTGGSYTGELFF	TGCGCCAGCAGTTCTACAGGGGGCAGTTACACCGGGGAGCTGTTTTTT
NA	TRBV29-1	TRBJ2-1	NA	CSIVMSWGAYF	TGCAGCATTGTTATGAGTTGGGGGGCGTACTTC
TRBD1	TRBV14	TRBJ1-4	NA	CASSNRGSPASEKLFF	TGTGCCAGCAGCAACAGGGGGAGTCCCGCGTCTGAAAAACTGTTTTTT
TRBD2	TRBV18	TRBJ2-3	NA	CASSPDSTSPTDTQYF	TGTGCCAGCTCACCAGACTCGACTAGCCCCACAGATACGCAGTATTTT
NA	TRBV20-1	TRBJ2-7	NA	CSAAYSGPYEQYF	TGCAGTGCCGCGTACAGCGGCCCCTACGAGCAGTACTTC
NA	TRBV7-9	TRBJ2-5	few	CASSSYTSEETQYF	TGTGCCAGCAGCTCCTACACTTCAGAGGAGACCCAGTACTTC
NA	TRBV7-2	TRBJ1-5	few	CASSLVGDNQPQHF	TGTGCCAGCAGCTTAGTGGGAGACAATCAGCCCCAGCATTTT
NA	TRBV20-1	TRBJ2-7	NA	CSARDYKSGSYEQYF	TGCAGTGCTAGAGATTATAAGAGCGGCTCCTACGAGCAGTACTTC
TRBD1	TRBV20-1	TRBJ1-6	NA	CSAIGGGTGHNSPLHF	TGCAGTGCTATTGGCGGGGGGACAGGGCATAATTCACCCCTCCACTTT
NA	TRBV6-5	TRBJ2-2	NA	CASSISENTGELFF	TGTGCCAGCAGTATCAGCGAGAACACCGGGGAGCTGTTTTTT
NA	TRBV12-3/TRBV12-4	TRBJ1-5	many	CASTQGNQPQHF	TGTGCCAGCACCCAGGGTAACCAGCCCCAGCATTTT
NA	TRBV4-3	TRBJ1-4	many	CASSQGTANEKLFF	TGCGCCAGCAGCCAAGGGACAGCGAATGAAAAACTGTTTTTT
TRBD1	TRBV12-3/TRBV12-4	TRBJ2-2	few	CASSKGTDTGELFF	TGTGCCAGCAGTAAAGGGACAGACACCGGGGAGCTGTTTTTT
NA	TRBV20-1	TRBJ2-1	NA	CSADRGSSYNEQFF	TGCAGTGCTGATAGGGGAAGCTCCTACAATGAGCAGTTCTTC
NA	TRBV7-8	TRBJ1-2	few	CASSRSQGAGYGYTF	TGTGCCAGCAGCCGCTCCCAGGGCGCAGGCTATGGCTACACCTTC
NA	TRBV6-2/TRBV6-3	TRBJ2-3	NA	CASSLSRYTDTQYF	TGTGCCAGCAGCCTCTCCCGGTACACAGATACGCAGTATTTT
TRBD1	TRBV20-1	TRBJ2-2	NA	CSAATGTANGELFF	TGCAGTGCTGCAACCGGGACAGCTAACGGGGAGCTGTTTTTT
NA	TRBV20-1	TRBJ1-5	NA	CSARDGAQPQHF	TGCAGTGCTAGAGACGGTGCTCAGCCCCAGCATTTT
NA	TRBV12-3/TRBV12-4	TRBJ2-3	many	CASRLDSADTQYF	TGTGCCAGCAGGTTAGACTCCGCTGATACGCAGTATTTT
NA	TRBV28	TRBJ2-4	few	CASSLGELNIQYF	TGTGCCAGCAGTTTAGGGGAATTAAACATTCAGTACTTC
NA	TRBV5-1	TRBJ2-1	NA	CASSLRVADEQFF	TGCGCCAGCAGCTTGAGGGTCGCTGATGAGCAGTTCTTC
NA	TRBV20-1	TRBJ1-1	NA	CSASFGRKTEAFF	TGCAGTGCTAGTTTTGGGAGGAAGACTGAAGCTTTCTTT
NA	TRBV5-1	TRBJ1-1	few	CASSFGQPRGNTEAFF	TGCGCCAGCAGCTTTGGACAGCCTAGGGGGAACACTGAAGCTTTCTTT
NA	TRBV6-2/TRBV6-3	TRBJ2-1	few	CAARGDYEQFF	TGTGCTGCGCGTGGGGACTATGAGCAGTTCTTC